What follows are 13 T cell receptor beta chains derived from one specimen sequenced in a study of a mutant IDH1 vaccine in newly diagnosed glioma (dated by TCRdb to the early 2020s). The time point label corresponds to: baseline, week 1 (first vaccination visit). The sample's treatment or condition label is to be understood as: pre-vaccination baseline after standard-of-care therapy. Library preparation used the immunoSEQ multiplex PCR assay. The table comes from immuneACCESS by way of TCRdb, which keeps in-frame sequences with V and J called. Part of the clones is missing from these tables; in studies checked, under half for an unresolved V gene and the rest for unknown reasons. The table for this sample lists 98,000 or so clones; around 90% of them were counted only once. 0.5% to 0.6% of the sample belongs to the ten largest clones. This material consisted of PBMCs, taken from a glioma patient treated with radiotherapy, temozolomide or both. The source of these receptors is a woman aged 50 to 60 with glioma.

The V gene is TRBV18, the J gene TRBJ2-7; D gene uncertain. The CDR3 totals 15 residues. V gave up 0 bases and J gave up 5 bases, with 14 bases separating them. Germline CDR1 reads KGHSH; CDR2 reads LQKENI. The DNA of the CDR3 is TGTGCCAGCTCACCACCGATGAGCTCGGACGACGAGCAGTACTTC. This gives the protein CASSPPMSSDDEQYF.

This CDR3 reads CASSGRWYEQYF. CDR3 nucleotide sequence: TGTGCCAGCAGTGGTCGTTGGTACGAGCAGTACTTC. This chain joins TRBV2 and TRBJ2-7; no clear D gene. This CDR3 has 12 residues. Deletions cut 4 bases from V and 4 bases from J, with 8 bases between. The germline CDR1 and CDR2 sequences are SNHLY and FYNNEI.

V usage is TRBV5-1 and J usage is TRBJ2-7; D possibly matches TRBD1 or TRBD2 (5 bases each). The CDR3 covers 14 residues. Germline V gene lookup returns CDR1 SGHRS and CDR2 YFSETQ. Trimming stripped 0 bases from V and 2 bases from J, with 9 bases between. CDR3 loop: CASSLGSGPYEQYF. The DNA for the CDR3 is TGCGCCAGCAGCTTGGGCTCGGGGCCCTACGAGCAGTACTTC.

The V call is TRBV6-1, the J call TRBJ1-2, with a tentative D call TRBD1 (5 bases). The CDR3 spans 15 residues. The germline V and J ends were trimmed by 1 base and 4 bases, with 13 bases remaining between them. The germline gives CDR1 MNHNS, CDR2 SASEGT. CDR3 amino acids: CASSEVGTGTYGYTF. In DNA form, the CDR3 reads TGTGCCAGCAGTGAAGTGGGAACAGGTACCTATGGCTACACCTTC.

The gene calls are TRBV4-1 and TRBJ1-5; D unresolved. Germline lookup yields CDR1 MGHRA and CDR2 YSYEKL. Trimming removed 3 bases from V and 3 bases from J, with 12 bases in between. This CDR3 contains 15 residues. The CDR3 loop is CASSHRKVDNQPQHF. The CDR3, as DNA: TGCGCCAGCAGCCATCGAAAAGTAGACAATCAGCCCCAGCATTTT.

The V and J genes are TRBV2 and TRBJ1-6; TRBD1 aligns across 7 bases. Trimming at V came to 4 bases and at J to 9 bases, leaving 6 bases not matched to a gene. The V gene's germline CDR1 is SNHLY and CDR2 FYNNEI. The CDR3 covers 14 residues. In nucleotides, the CDR3 is TGTGCCAGCAGTGGCGGACAGGCGAGTTCACCCCTCCACTTT. The encoded protein is CASSGGQASSPLHF.

The V gene is TRBV28, the J gene TRBJ1-3; D is possibly TRBD1 (5 bases). Germline loops: CDR1 MDHEN, CDR2 SYDVKM. Trimming took 8 bases from V and 0 from J, leaving 8 bases between them. The CDR3 runs to 13 residues. CDR3: CASRGSSGNTIYF. CDR3 coding DNA: TGTGCCAGCCGGGGGAGCTCTGGAAACACCATATATTTT.

The chain recombines TRBV28 with TRBJ2-7, with 13 nucleotides matching TRBD2. The CDR3 is 14 amino acids. Trimming removed 5 bases from V and 6 bases from J; junction bases left unmatched: 4. The V gene's germline CDR1 is MDHEN and CDR2 SYDVKM. CDR3 protein: CASSRLAGGFEQYF. The CDR3 region has the DNA TGTGCCAGCAGTCGACTAGCGGGAGGTTTCGAGCAGTACTTC.

The gene calls are TRBV6-1 and TRBJ2-5, with 8 bases matching TRBD2. The better agreement between TRBJ2-7 and the DNA end casts doubt on the J call. The V gene's germline CDR1 is MNHNS and CDR2 SASEGT. The CDR3 is made up of 17 amino acids. CDR3 in amino acids: CASSEWGRAGVSYEQYF. The CDR3 DNA sequence: TGTGCCAGCAGTGAATGGGGTAGAGCGGGAGTCTCCTACGAGCAGTACTTC.

The CDR3 DNA sequence: TGCGCCAGCAGCCCCCAGGGACAGATTAATGAAAAACTGTTTTTT. Protein product: CASSPQGQINEKLFF. This chain joins TRBV5-1 and TRBJ1-4, with 7 nucleotides matching TRBD1. This CDR3 contains 15 residues. V lost 4 bases, J lost 4 bases, and 7 bases stayed unmatched. The germline V gene encodes CDR1 SGHRS and CDR2 YFSETQ.

The V call is TRBV5-6, the J call TRBJ2-2; D may be TRBD1 (5 bases). Germline V gene sequence: CDR1 SGHDT, CDR2 YYEEEE. The CDR3 runs to 13 residues. Trimming pared 3 bases from V and 6 bases from J, leaving 9 bases between. The CDR3 DNA is TGTGCCAGCAGCTCCAGGGTCGCCGGGGAGCTGTTTTTT. It specifies CASSSRVAGELFF.

The V and J genes are TRBV6-1 and TRBJ2-3; TRBD1 might be the D (5 bases). V was cut by 8 bases and J by 4 bases, with 19 bases left in between. This CDR3 spans 15 amino acids. Per germline, CDR1 MNHNS and CDR2 SASEGT. The CDR3 is CASSRQGSDPDTQYF. CDR3 nucleotide sequence: TGTGCCAGCTCCCGCCAGGGTTCTGATCCAGATACGCAGTATTTT.

This chain joins TRBV30 and TRBJ2-1; D call uncertain. The CDR3 covers 13 residues. Germline V gene sequence: CDR1 GTSNPN, CDR2 SVGIG (reference sequence). Trimming left V 5 bases short and J 6 bases short, with 14 bases between. This CDR3 is CAWDFEQFNEQFF. As DNA, the CDR3 is TGTGCCTGGGATTTCGAGCAGTTCAATGAGCAGTTCTTC.